These 26 T cell receptor beta chains share one sample of origin, sequenced in a study of Ad26.COV2.S vaccination and SARS-CoV-2 variants. Method: immunoSEQ multiplex PCR; TCRdb's copy keeps in-frame clones and lacks some. The sample shows some 330,000 clones, roughly 90% of them seen only once. Treatment given: about 20 received Ad26.COV2.S at low or high dose, single or two shots; roughly 5 received placebo; per-sample allocation not given. After the first vaccine or placebo injection, samples were drawn on day 63. The material sequenced was peripheral blood, taken in a trial of Ad26.COV2.S vaccine versus placebo. The receptors originated from a person aged 18-65 years who received the Ad26.COV2.S COVID-19 vaccine or a placebo.

The V and J genes are TRBV9 and TRBJ2-1, with 10 bases lining up with TRBD1. The V gene end was trimmed by 2 bases and the J gene end by 4 bases; junction bases not matched to a gene: 0. This CDR3 has 14 residues. Germline V gives CDR1 SGDLS, CDR2 YYNGEE. The DNA for the CDR3 is TGTGCCAGCAGCGTGGGACAGGGGTACAATGAGCAGTTCTTC. Translated, it gives CASSVGQGYNEQFF.

The chain's CDR3 is CASRQFTEAFF. CDR3 DNA sequence: TGTGCCAGCCGCCAGTTTACTGAAGCTTTCTTT. The chain recombines TRBV7-2 with TRBJ1-1; D unresolved. The CDR3 loop spans 11 amino acids. V was cut by 8 bases and J by 5 bases, with 9 bases left in between. From germline, CDR1 is SGHTA and CDR2 FQGNSA.

This clone appeared once. Other nucleotide sequences from this sample produce the same CDR3. The chain is built from TRBV27 and TRBJ2-1; D unresolved. CDR3 length: 15 residues. Trimming left V 3 bases short and J 0 bases short, with 9 bases between. Per germline, CDR1 MNHEY and CDR2 SMNVEV (reference sequence). CDR3 region: CASSFGGSSYNEQFF. The CDR3 DNA is TGTGCCAGCAGTTTTGGTGGTAGCTCCTACAATGAGCAGTTCTTC.

This clone was observed a single time. The rearrangement joins TRBV5-1 to TRBJ2-1; D is unresolved. V was shortened by 0 bases and J by 0 bases, with 7 bases between the two germline ends. The CDR3 is 15 residues long. Germline CDR1 reads SGHRS; CDR2 reads YFSETQ. The CDR3 bases are TGCGCCAGCAGCTTGGGAGGTGGCTCCTACAATGAGCAGTTCTTC. Amino acid sequence: CASSLGGGSYNEQFF.

The chain joins TRBV4-1 to TRBJ1-2; D perhaps matches TRBD1 (5 bases). The V end lost 1 base, the J end lost 4 bases, and 13 bases lay between the germline ends. The CDR3 is made up of 15 amino acids. CDR1 and CDR2 from the germline V gene are MGHRA and YSYEKL. As DNA, the CDR3 is TGCGCCAGCAGCCAAGCACCGGGGGACCCCTATGGCTACACCTTC. Translating gives CASSQAPGDPYGYTF.

The CDR3 loop is CASSQEGTAYNEQFF. The CDR3 DNA sequence: TGCGCCAGCAGCCAAGAAGGGACAGCCTACAATGAGCAGTTCTTC. The J gene is TRBJ2-1, the V gene TRBV4-1; TRBD1 matches 7 bases. Trimming cost V 0 bases and J 2 bases; bases outside gene matches: 1. The CDR3 spans 15 residues. Germline lookup yields CDR1 MGHRA and CDR2 YSYEKL.

A few counts support this clone. The rearrangement uses TRBV19 and TRBJ2-2; 8 positions agree with TRBD1. V was pared by 7 bases and J by 2 bases, with 6 bases of the junction left unmatched. CDR3 length equals 15 residues. Germline V lookup: CDR1 LNHDA, CDR2 SQIVND (reference sequence). CDR3 coding DNA: TGTGCCAGTACCCGACAGGGGACTAACACCGGGGAGCTGTTTTTT. Translation: CASTRQGTNTGELFF.

The CDR3 is CASSEFPGNTEAFF. In DNA form, the CDR3 reads TGTGCCAGCAGTGAATTCCCGGGGAACACTGAAGCTTTCTTT. The rearrangement uses TRBV27 and TRBJ1-1; no definite D call. V lost 5 bases to trimming and J lost 1 base, with 11 bases between them. The germline V gene encodes CDR1 MNHEY and CDR2 SMNVEV (reference sequence). This CDR3 contains 14 residues.

The gene calls are TRBV2 and TRBJ2-2; TRBD1 matches at 7 bases. CDR1 and CDR2 (germline): SNHLY, FYNNEI. V was pared by 4 bases and J by 5 bases, with 7 bases of the junction left unmatched. This CDR3 is built from 15 residues. CDR3 nucleotide sequence: TGTGCCAGCAGTGCACAGGGGCTCGGAACCGGGGAGCTGTTTTTT. It is translated as CASSAQGLGTGELFF.

The gene calls are TRBV3-1 (or the pseudogene TRBV3-2) and TRBJ1-1; 7 bases agree with TRBD1. The CDR3 length is 15 residues. With 5 bases clipped from V and 1 base from J, the junction kept 7 bases outside the gene matches. Germline V CDR1 and CDR2: LGHDT, YNNKEL (reference sequence). The CDR3 protein is CASSSYRGENTEAFF. The CDR3 bases are TGTGCCAGCAGCTCATACAGGGGCGAGAACACTGAAGCTTTCTTT.

The chain uses TRBV7-2 and TRBJ1-5, with D hard to call. The germline V gene has CDR1 SGHTA and CDR2 FQGNSA. CDR3 length equals 14 residues. Trimming pared 1 base from V and 0 bases from J, leaving 4 bases between. The CDR3 DNA reads TGTGCCAGCAGCTTAGTCAGTAGCAATCAGCCCCAGCATTTT. Residues: CASSLVSSNQPQHF.

The chain combines TRBV5-1 with TRBJ2-2; D might be TRBD1 (6 bases). Trimming left V 2 bases short and J 2 bases short, with 13 bases between. The CDR3 is 16 residues long. CDR1 is SGHRS, CDR2 YFSETQ, per germline. CDR3 residues: CASSFYRTVNTGELFF. CDR3 DNA: TGCGCCAGCAGCTTTTACAGGACAGTTAACACCGGGGAGCTGTTTTTT. Full variable domain (rest looked up from reference TRBV5-1 and TRBJ2-2): KAGVTQTPRYLIKTRGQQVTLSCSPISGHRSVSWYQQTPGQGLQFLFEYFSETQRNKGNFPGRFSGRQFSNSRSEMNVSTLELGDSALYLCASSFYRTVNTGELFFGEGSRLTVL.

This clone was observed a few times. V usage is TRBV4-2 and J usage is TRBJ2-2; a possible D gene is TRBD2 (6 bases). The germline gives CDR1 LGHNA, CDR2 YNFKEQ. The CDR3 contains 17 residues. The V gene lost 3 bases and the J gene lost 1 base, with 15 bases spanning the gap. The CDR3 reads CASSHEAGTLNTGELFF. CDR3 DNA sequence: TGTGCCAGCAGCCATGAGGCGGGGACCCTGAACACCGGGGAGCTGTTTTTT.

The chain uses TRBV11-2 and TRBJ2-7; 7 bases match TRBD1. Germline lookup yields CDR1 SGHAT and CDR2 FQNNGV. CDR3 size: 16 residues. V dropped 0 bases and J dropped 1; count of bases not matched to a gene: 6. The CDR3 loop reads CASSLDFRDSSYEQYF. For the CDR3, the DNA is TGTGCCAGCAGCTTAGATTTCAGGGACAGTTCCTACGAGCAGTACTTC.

The rearrangement uses TRBV6-1 and TRBJ1-5; D ambiguous. V was cut by 1 base and J by 6 bases, with 16 bases left in between. The CDR3 extends over 16 amino acids. CDR1 MNHNS and CDR2 SASEGT come from the germline V gene. CDR3 amino acids: CASSEVAGMGFQPQHF. CDR3 bases: TGTGCCAGCAGTGAAGTGGCGGGAATGGGTTTTCAGCCCCAGCATTTT.

The chain combines TRBV9 with TRBJ1-2, with D maybe TRBD1 (6 bases). Trimming cost V 4 bases and J 7 bases, with 17 bases left between them. The germline gives CDR1 SGDLS, CDR2 YYNGEE. There are 14 residues in the CDR3. The DNA of the CDR3 is TGTGCCAGCAGCTCATCGCAGGGGTTCGGTGGCTACACCTTC. It encodes CASSSSQGFGGYTF.

This clone was counted once. The V call is TRBV7-9, the J call TRBJ2-1; TRBD2 matches at 9 bases. This CDR3 region has 15 residues. Germline values: CDR1 SEHNR, CDR2 FQNEAQ (reference sequence). Germline trimming cut 2 bases from V and 3 bases from J; bases unmatched to any gene: 2. The CDR3 here is CASSLWRGGYNEQFF. CDR3 coding DNA: TGTGCCAGCAGCTTATGGCGGGGGGGCTACAATGAGCAGTTCTTC.

This clone was detected once. The chain uses TRBV3-1 (or the pseudogene TRBV3-2) and TRBJ2-5; 9 bases are a match to TRBD1. From germline, CDR1 is LGHDT and CDR2 YNNKEL (reference sequence). There are 14 residues in the CDR3. V gave up 0 bases and J gave up 4 bases; unmatched junction bases: 0. This CDR3 reads CASSQEDRGETQYF. The CDR3 DNA reads as TGTGCCAGCAGCCAAGAGGACAGGGGAGAGACCCAGTACTTC.

The chain is built from TRBV7-6 and TRBJ1-1; no clear D gene. V was shortened by 1 base and J by 8 bases, with 8 bases between the two germline ends. CDR3 length: 12 amino acids. Germline values: CDR1 SGHVS, CDR2 FNYEAQ. The DNA for the CDR3 is TGTGCCAGCAGCTTAGGGCGAGGCGAAGCTTTCTTT. This gives the protein CASSLGRGEAFF.

The genes are TRBV27 and TRBJ2-2; TRBD1 matches at 8 bases. J gave up 6 bases and V 6 bases, and 12 bases lay outside the gene matches. The CDR3 has 16 amino acids. Germline V gene lookup returns CDR1 MNHEY and CDR2 SMNVEV (reference sequence). Here the CDR3 reads CASRGAGGGLAGELFF. The CDR3 DNA reads as TGTGCCAGCAGGGGGGCAGGGGGCGGGCTGGCCGGGGAGCTGTTTTTT.

The chain uses TRBV27 and TRBJ2-4; D is tentatively TRBD1 or TRBD2 (5 bases each). V gave up 4 bases and J gave up 0 bases, with 16 bases separating them. This CDR3 contains 17 residues. Germline V gene data show CDR1 as MNHEY and CDR2 as SMNVEV (reference sequence). The CDR3 loop reads CASSWGPEDLAKNIQYF. The CDR3 nucleotides read TGTGCCAGCAGTTGGGGACCGGAGGATCTAGCCAAAAACATTCAGTACTTC.

The chain employs TRBV19 and TRBJ1-5; unclear D gene. Deletions cut 7 bases from V and 7 bases from J, with 17 bases between. CDR1 and CDR2 from the germline V gene are LNHDA and SQIVND (reference sequence). The CDR3 totals 14 residues. The CDR3, as DNA: TGTGCCAGTACTCCCCATGTAATGTGGCAGCCCCAGCATTTT. Translated, it gives CASTPHVMWQPQHF. The variable domain in full, completed from reference TRBV19 and TRBJ1-5, reads DGGITQSPKYLFRKEGQNVTLSCEQNLNHDAMYWYRQDPGQGLRLIYYSQIVNDFQKGDIAEGYSVSREKKESFPLTVTSAQKNPTAFYLCASTPHVMWQPQHFGDGTRLSIL.

The chain joins TRBV29-1 to TRBJ1-2, with a tentative D call TRBD1 (6 bases). Germline CDR1 and CDR2: SQVTM and ANQGSEA. The V end was cut by 0 bases, the J end by 8 bases, with 13 bases between. The CDR3 covers 13 residues. CDR3 coding DNA: TGCAGCGTTGAAGACGTGGGGGCGGAAGGCTACACCTTC. Protein sequence: CSVEDVGAEGYTF.

The genes are TRBV7-2 and TRBJ1-1, with 11 bases fitting TRBD1. The CDR3 spans 15 residues. CDR1 is SGHTA, CDR2 FQGNSA, per germline. V shed 2 bases, J shed 8 bases, and the junction held 7 bases outside the gene matches. CDR3 loop: CASSLISGQGAEAFF. The CDR3 region has the DNA TGTGCCAGCAGCTTAATCTCTGGACAGGGGGCGGAAGCTTTCTTT.

The chain couples TRBV7-9 to TRBJ1-4; the match to TRBD1 covers 8 bases. The CDR3 runs to 13 residues. CDR1 is SEHNR and CDR2 is FQNEAQ in the germline V gene (reference sequence). V trimming: 5 bases; J trimming: 6 bases; junction bases outside the gene matches: 2. Written as DNA, the CDR3 is TGTGCCAGCAGCCCAGGGGGCCATGAAAAACTGTTTTTT. This gives the protein CASSPGGHEKLFF.

This clone occurred once. The chain combines TRBV9 with TRBJ1-2; possibly TRBD1 for D (5 bases). CDR1 is SGDLS, CDR2 YYNGEE, per germline. Between the trimmed V and J ends, which lost 5 bases and 4 bases, there was a span of 9 bases. This CDR3 is 12 amino acids long. The CDR3 DNA reads TGTGCCAGCAGGGAGGGGACCTATGGCTACACCTTC. It specifies CASREGTYGYTF. The variable domain in full, with the rest retrieved from reference TRBV9 and TRBJ1-2, is DSGVTQTPKHLITATGQRVTLRCSPRSGDLSVYWYQQSLDQGLQFLIQYYNGEERAKGNILERFSAQQFPDLHSELNLSSLELGDSALYFCASREGTYGYTFGSGTRLTVV.